Below are 31 T cell receptor beta chains sequenced from a single sample in a study of blood T cell repertoires in COVID-19. Profiling relied on immunoSEQ multiplex PCR, and the TCRdb table lists in-frame clones only, not all of them. The sample lists 65,000 to 90,000 clones, roughly three quarters occurring once. The sequenced sample was peripheral blood. The origin of the receptors is a man between 65 and 80 years old with active or convalescent COVID-19.

The chain links TRBV27 to TRBJ2-3, with TRBD2 matching 8 bases. Germline V CDR1 and CDR2: MNHEY, SMNVEV (reference sequence). The CDR3 extends over 17 amino acids. V lost 1 base and J lost 3; bases outside the gene matches: 9. Written as DNA, the CDR3 is TGTGCCAGCAGTTTATTCCGCGAGCGGGGGAAGACAGATACGCAGTATTTT. It specifies CASSLFRERGKTDTQYF.

The chain joins TRBV28 to TRBJ1-2, with a possible D match to TRBD1 (5 bases). Trimming took 6 bases from V and 1 from J, leaving 9 bases between them. The V gene's germline CDR1 is MDHEN and CDR2 SYDVKM. This CDR3 has 13 amino acids. CDR3 DNA sequence: TGTGCCAGCAGATACGACAGTAACTATGGCTACACCTTC. Its translation: CASRYDSNYGYTF.

This sequence joins TRBV6-5 and TRBJ1-1, with D possibly matching TRBD1 (5 bases). The CDR3 loop spans 13 amino acids. V was clipped by 1 base and J by 12 bases, with 15 bases between them. Germline CDR1 is MNHEY and CDR2 is SVGAGI. In nucleotides, the CDR3 is TGTGCCAGCAGTTACTGGCAGGGAGGCACAACTTTCTTT. Translated: CASSYWQGGTTFF.

V is TRBV28 and J is TRBJ2-7; 7 nucleotides match TRBD2. The CDR3 runs 15 residues. V was clipped by 3 bases and J by 5 bases; unmatched bases: 10. Looked up from germline, CDR1 is MDHEN and CDR2 is SYDVKM. The CDR3, as DNA: TGTGCCAGCAGTTTCCGGGGCGGGGGTCAGGACGAGCAGTACTTC. It is translated as CASSFRGGGQDEQYF. The whole variable domain, filled in from reference TRBV28 and TRBJ2-7, reads DVKVTQSSRYLVKRTGEKVFLECVQDMDHENMFWYRQDPGLGLRLIYFSYDVKMKEKGDIPEGYSVSREKKERFSLILESASTNQTSMYLCASSFRGGGQDEQYFGPGTRLTVT.

J is TRBJ2-3 and V is TRBV13; TRBD1 might be the D (7 bases). The CDR3 has 15 residues. Germline loops: CDR1 PRHDT, CDR2 FYEKMQ (reference sequence). V was clipped by 3 bases and J by 6 bases, with 16 bases between them. CDR3 protein: CASSFRGVNMDTQYF. CDR3 in DNA: TGTGCCAGCAGCTTCAGGGGGGTAAACATGGATACGCAGTATTTT.

This clone was seen a single time. The chain joins TRBV5-4 to TRBJ2-1, with 9 positions matching TRBD2. CDR3 size: 15 residues. V shed 6 bases and J 7 bases; nucleotides not matched to a gene: 11. Germline V gene data show CDR1 as SGHNT and CDR2 as YYREEE (reference sequence). The CDR3: CASKPQRGVLNEQFF. Written as DNA, the CDR3 is TGTGCCAGCAAACCCCAGCGGGGGGTCTTGAATGAGCAGTTCTTC.

The CDR3 DNA sequence: TGTGCCAGCAGCTTAGGGCAGACTAGCGGGGGGGCCAATGAGCAGTTCTTC. Translated, it gives CASSLGQTSGGANEQFF. The V gene is TRBV11-3, the J gene TRBJ2-1; 14 nucleotides align to TRBD2. Germline CDR1 is SGHNT and CDR2 is YENEEA. This CDR3 has 17 amino acids. The V gene end was trimmed by 1 base and the J gene end by 6 bases; junction bases not matched to a gene: 5.

The J gene is TRBJ2-7, the V gene TRBV28; TRBD1 matches at 9 bases. With V trimmed by 6 bases and J by 5 bases, 11 bases remained unmatched. This CDR3 has 15 amino acids. The germline V gene encodes CDR1 MDHEN and CDR2 SYDVKM. CDR3 sequence (DNA): TGTGCCAGCAGCCTGACGGGACAGGGAAAGAACGAGCAGTACTTC. As protein: CASSLTGQGKNEQYF.

This chain uses TRBV5-1 with TRBJ2-7; D not certain. Germline loops: CDR1 SGHRS, CDR2 YFSETQ. V lost 3 bases and J lost 6, with 10 bases in between. The CDR3 is made up of 12 amino acids. CDR3 loop: CASSSPPSEQYF. Written as DNA, the CDR3 is TGCGCCAGCAGCTCCCCCCCCTCCGAGCAGTACTTC.

The chain is built from TRBV10-3 and TRBJ1-5; TRBD1 agrees at 12 bases. CDR3 length equals 15 residues. Germline V gene sequence: CDR1 ENHRY, CDR2 SYGVKD. The J segment lost 5 bases and the V segment lost 6 bases, leaving 5 bases of the junction unmatched. The CDR3 is CAIRSGTGGYQPQHF. In DNA form, the CDR3 reads TGTGCCATCAGATCCGGGACAGGGGGCTATCAGCCCCAGCATTTT.

The CDR3: CATAREGLAGGIAQYF. DNA of the CDR3: TGTGCCACCGCGCGAGAGGGACTAGCGGGGGGGATTGCCCAGTACTTC. The chain joins TRBV10-3 to TRBJ2-5; 16 nucleotides match TRBD2. Germline CDR1 and CDR2: ENHRY and SYGVKD. This CDR3 is built from 16 residues. With V trimmed by 10 bases and J by 9 bases, 14 bases remained unmatched.

The rearrangement uses TRBV10-2 and TRBJ1-1; no reliable D call. The germline V gene encodes CDR1 WSHSY and CDR2 SAAADI. V was pared by 3 bases and J by 2 bases, with 7 bases between. The CDR3 has 13 amino acids. DNA for the CDR3: TGCGCCAGCAGTGACGGAGAAAACACTGAAGCTTTCTTT. Its protein product is CASSDGENTEAFF.

This clone occurred once. The V and J genes are TRBV19 and TRBJ1-1; maybe TRBD1 (6 bases). Germline V CDR1 and CDR2: LNHDA, SQIVND (reference sequence). With 7 bases removed from V and 4 bases from J, the gap between germline ends came to 16 bases. This CDR3 spans 14 amino acids. Here the CDR3 DNA reads TGTGCCAGTACCCCGGGACCCAGGGGCACTGAAGCTTTCTTT. This translates into CASTPGPRGTEAFF.

The rearrangement joins TRBV5-4 to TRBJ2-5, with 7 bases aligning to TRBD2. Trimming at V came to 7 bases and at J to 3 bases, leaving 0 bases not matched to a gene. Germline loops: CDR1 SGHNT, CDR2 YYREEE (reference sequence). The CDR3 sequence is 11 residues long. The DNA for the CDR3 is TGTGCCAGCGGGGGGGAAGAGACCCAGTACTTC. Translated, it gives CASGGEETQYF.

The CDR3 DNA follows: TGTGCCAGCAGTCCTCCCCCCGGGGGGTCTGGCTACACCTTC. Protein product: CASSPPPGGSGYTF. This rearrangement joins TRBV28 to TRBJ1-2; TRBD1 might be the D (5 bases). The V gene's germline CDR1 is MDHEN and CDR2 SYDVKM. This CDR3 has 14 amino acids. The germline V and J ends were trimmed by 5 bases and 7 bases, with 17 bases remaining between them.

The CDR3 reads CASSLRLAGLELFF. The CDR3 DNA reads TGCGCCAGCAGCTTGCGACTAGCGGGGTTGGAGCTGTTTTTT. The chain links TRBV5-1 to TRBJ2-2; 11 nucleotides agree with TRBD2. Germline CDR1 reads SGHRS; CDR2 reads YFSETQ. This CDR3 has 14 amino acids. V trimming: 1 base; J trimming: 10 bases; junction bases outside the gene matches: 3.

The chain joins TRBV28 to TRBJ2-7, with 11 bases aligning to TRBD2. CDR1 is MDHEN, CDR2 SYDVKM, per germline. V lost 5 bases, J lost 2 bases, and 2 bases stayed unmatched. The CDR3 totals 14 residues. The CDR3: CASSVSGGAYEQYF. CDR3 in DNA: TGTGCCAGCAGTGTTAGCGGGGGGGCCTACGAGCAGTACTTC.

The chain recombines TRBV29-1 with TRBJ2-7; TRBD1 aligns across 7 bases. V lost 6 bases and J lost 5; bases outside the gene matches: 7. Germline assignment: CDR1 SQVTM and CDR2 ANQGSEA. The CDR3 has 12 amino acids. Here the CDR3 reads CSVWGQGDEQYF. CDR3 DNA sequence: TGCAGCGTGTGGGGCCAGGGGGACGAGCAGTACTTC.

The chain combines TRBV19 with TRBJ2-3; maybe TRBD2 (7 bases). The germline CDR1 and CDR2 sequences are LNHDA and SQIVND (reference sequence). The CDR3 is 15 amino acids. The CDR3, as DNA: TGTGCAGTTACAGCGGGACACGCGTCAGGGGATACGCAGTATTTT. Residues: CAVTAGHASGDTQYF.

Written as DNA, the CDR3 is TGTGCCAGCAGTAAGGGACAGGGGAAGTCAGGGGAGCTGTTTTTT. This sequence encodes CASSKGQGKSGELFF. This chain links TRBV27 with TRBJ2-2; 10 bases agree with TRBD1. The V gene end was trimmed by 5 bases and the J gene end by 8 bases; junction bases not matched to a gene: 8. CDR3 length: 15 amino acids. Per germline, CDR1 MNHEY and CDR2 SMNVEV (reference sequence).

This chain links TRBV5-1 with TRBJ2-2; no firm D call. The V and J ends lost 1 base and 0 bases respectively, with 7 bases between them. CDR1 and CDR2 (germline): SGHRS, YFSETQ. The CDR3 spans 15 residues. The CDR3 region is CASSLIQANTGELFF. CDR3 coding DNA: TGCGCCAGCAGCTTGATCCAGGCGAACACCGGGGAGCTGTTTTTT.

The gene calls are TRBV7-3 and TRBJ2-7; 9 nucleotides line up with TRBD1. Per germline, CDR1 SGHTA and CDR2 FQGTGA. The length of the CDR3 is 15 residues. V shed 3 bases and J 1 base; nucleotides not matched to a gene: 4. The CDR3 DNA reads TGTGCCAGCAGCTTGGGACAGGGTGGGTCCTACGAGCAGTACTTC. As protein: CASSLGQGGSYEQYF.

This chain links TRBV5-1 with TRBJ2-7; the match to TRBD1 covers 8 bases. Germline values: CDR1 SGHRS, CDR2 YFSETQ. This CDR3 has 14 residues. The junction had 8 bases not matched to a gene; V was cut back by 6 bases and J by 3 bases. The CDR3 reads CASTDGTGIYEQYF. As DNA, the CDR3 is TGCGCCAGCACCGACGGGACAGGAATCTACGAGCAGTACTTC.

The rearrangement uses TRBV6-4 and TRBJ1-2, with 7 bases that match TRBD1. The V gene's germline CDR1 is MRHNA and CDR2 SNTAGT. This CDR3 is built from 12 residues. Germline trimming cut 7 bases from V and 8 bases from J; bases unmatched to any gene: 7. In DNA, the CDR3 is TGTGCCAGCAAGGCAGGGGGAGGCGGCTACACCTTC. It specifies CASKAGGGGYTF.

V gene TRBV12-3 or TRBV12-4 combines with J gene TRBJ1-5, with D unresolved. Trimming stripped 5 bases from V and 4 bases from J, with 6 bases between. The CDR3 covers 12 residues. CDR3 sequence (DNA): TGTGCCAGCAGTATCTTTAATCAGCCCCAGCATTTT. This translates into CASSIFNQPQHF.

The chain employs TRBV28 and TRBJ2-7; 12 bases match TRBD1. The length of the CDR3 is 15 residues. Germline lookup yields CDR1 MDHEN and CDR2 SYDVKM. V lost 3 bases, J lost 6 bases, and 6 bases stayed unmatched. The DNA of the CDR3 is TGTGCCAGCAGTTTCAGGGACAGGGGGCAGGGCGAGCAGTACTTC. Encoded protein: CASSFRDRGQGEQYF.

The chain employs TRBV6-5 and TRBJ2-2; the D gene is possibly TRBD1 (5 bases). This CDR3 has 15 amino acids. V was shortened by 2 bases and J by 7 bases, with 14 bases between the two germline ends. Germline loops: CDR1 MNHEY, CDR2 SVGAGI. This CDR3 is CASSYGGARSGELFF. The CDR3 DNA reads TGTGCCAGCAGTTACGGTGGGGCGCGAAGCGGGGAGCTGTTTTTT.

The gene calls are TRBV7-9 and TRBJ2-1; D perhaps matches TRBD1 (6 bases). The CDR3 is made up of 15 amino acids. V was cut by 4 bases and J by 7 bases, with 17 bases left in between. Germline V gene sequence: CDR1 SEHNR, CDR2 FQNEAQ (reference sequence). This CDR3 is CASSSRATGRNEQFF. For the CDR3, the DNA is TGTGCCAGCAGCTCCAGGGCGACAGGTCGGAATGAGCAGTTCTTC.

The rearrangement joins TRBV6-4 to TRBJ2-3, with 9 bases identical to TRBD2. CDR3 size: 16 residues. Trimming removed 5 bases from V and 2 bases from J; junction bases left unmatched: 8. Germline V gene sequence: CDR1 MRHNA, CDR2 SNTAGT. CDR3 in amino acids: CASSPTSGRTTDTQYF. CDR3 nucleotide sequence: TGTGCCAGCAGTCCTACTAGCGGGCGGACCACAGATACGCAGTATTTT.

This clone was seen more than once but under ten times. This sequence joins TRBV6-5 and TRBJ1-6, with D unclear. Trimming stripped 4 bases from V and 1 base from J, with 8 bases between. The CDR3 length is 15 residues. Looked up from germline, CDR1 is MNHEY and CDR2 is SVGAGI. DNA for the CDR3: TGTGCCAGCAGTTTCGACACTTCCTATAATTCACCCCTCCACTTT. Protein sequence: CASSFDTSYNSPLHF.

This clone occurred once. The CDR3 ends on some other residue instead of the conserved phenylalanine or tryptophan, so this is likely a read error. The limits of the CDR3 on the DNA are not certain, so only TCRdb's listed CDR3 is given. The rearrangement uses TRBV28 and TRBJ1-1; TRBD1, as called in the table, went unchecked against the DNA. The CDR3 adds up to 14 amino acids, both ends counted. Germline CDR1 is MDHEN and CDR2 is SYDVKM. CDR3 sequence: CASSSGTGGKNDSR.